This is a list of T cell receptor beta chains from one sample in a study of spatial heterogeneity in lung cancer. TCRdb processed the 5' RACE reads anew with MiXCR; each CDR3 protein has one entry. The sample consists of about 36,000 distinct CDR3 sequences, approximately 5.2% of them appearing once. Sample: PBMCs, taken at surgery. These receptors were obtained from a female donor with early-stage non-small cell lung cancer. CDR3s include the opening cysteine and the closing phenylalanine or tryptophan. A D gene is named only where the DNA matches it firmly. A clone size is listed for some rows: how often the clone was seen (once, few, many), or a class if it is expanded.

>many|TRBV20-1|TRBD1|TRBJ1-4
CSAGPGQRNEKLFF
TGCAGTGCTGGGCCGGGACAGCGGAATGAAAAACTGTTTTTT
>-|TRBV12-5|TRBD1|TRBJ2-1
CASGLPTGIYNEQFF
TGTGCTAGTGGTTTACCGACAGGGATTTACAATGAGCAGTTCTTC
>many|TRBV11-2|-|TRBJ1-1
CASSLEADTEAFF
TGTGCCAGCAGCTTAGAGGCGGACACTGAAGCTTTCTTT
>few|TRBV7-3|TRBD2|TRBJ2-7
CASSSGLARGEQYF
TGTGCCAGCAGCTCCGGACTAGCGAGGGGCGAGCAGTACTTC
>many|TRBV6-1|-|TRBJ2-7
CASSVAEYEQYF
TGTGCCAGCAGTGTGGCGGAATACGAGCAGTACTTC
>many|TRBV5-5|-|TRBJ2-3
CASNQDSAGDTQYF
TGTGCCAGCAACCAGGACAGCGCAGGAGATACGCAGTATTTT
>-|TRBV5-4|TRBD1|TRBJ1-2
CASSTGTGSHTF
TGTGCCAGCAGCACCGGGACAGGGTCCCACACCTTC
>few|TRBV10-3|TRBD2|TRBJ2-5
CAISEIPPTSSSVGQETQYF
TGTGCCATCAGTGAAATCCCTCCGACTAGCTCCAGTGTAGGACAAGAGACCCAGTACTTC
>many|TRBV7-9|-|TRBJ1-2
CASSPQSLGTYGYTF
TGTGCCAGCAGCCCGCAATCCCTGGGTACCTATGGCTACACCTTC
>many|TRBV5-1|-|TRBJ2-3
CASSFWPGAYSDTQYF
TGCGCCAGCAGCTTCTGGCCGGGAGCGTATTCCGATACGCAGTATTTT
>many|TRBV6-2/TRBV6-3|-|TRBJ2-7
CATRRLQPYEQYF
TGTGCCACCCGAAGGTTACAGCCCTACGAGCAGTACTTC
>many|TRBV4-3|-|TRBJ2-3
CASSLTPGGYTDTQYF
TGCGCCAGCAGCCTCACCCCCGGGGGCTACACAGATACGCAGTATTTT
>many|TRBV9|-|TRBJ2-2
CASSVDGPNANTGELFF
TGTGCCAGCAGCGTAGATGGCCCTAACGCGAACACCGGGGAGCTGTTTTTT
>many|TRBV6-2/TRBV6-3|-|TRBJ1-4
CASRPVTAYNEKLFF
TGTGCCAGCAGGCCAGTGACAGCCTATAATGAAAAACTGTTTTTT
>few|TRBV7-2|-|TRBJ2-7
CASSFAAGYEQYF
TGTGCCAGCAGCTTCGCCGCCGGTTACGAGCAGTACTTC
>many|TRBV30|-|TRBJ2-3
CAWERADTQYF
TGTGCCTGGGAACGGGCAGATACGCAGTATTTT
>-|TRBV20-1|TRBD2|TRBJ2-7
CSATRLAGGTYEQYF
TGCAGTGCTACCAGACTAGCGGGGGGGACCTACGAGCAGTACTTC
>-|TRBV5-4|-|TRBJ1-1
CASSSGGATNTEAFF
TGTGCCAGCAGCTCCGGGGGGGCTACGAACACTGAAGCTTTCTTT
>many|TRBV5-1|-|TRBJ2-3
CASSLEANFNTQYF
TGCGCCAGCAGCTTGGAAGCCAACTTTAATACGCAGTATTTT
>many|TRBV4-1|-|TRBJ2-7
CASSQARRPGEQYF
TGCGCCAGCAGCCAAGCCCGACGGCCCGGCGAGCAGTACTTC
>-|TRBV12-3/TRBV12-4|-|TRBJ2-5
CASSLFMGEETQYF
TGTGCCAGCAGTCTCTTTATGGGAGAAGAGACCCAGTACTTC
>few|TRBV7-2|TRBD2|TRBJ2-3
CASSLARLAGGTDTQYF
TGTGCCAGCAGCTTAGCCCGACTAGCGGGAGGGACAGATACGCAGTATTTT
>many|TRBV7-8|-|TRBJ2-1
CASSAQPGSSYNEQFF
TGTGCCAGCAGCGCACAGCCCGGGAGCTCCTACAATGAGCAGTTCTTC
>few|TRBV12-3/TRBV12-4|-|TRBJ2-3
CASQSFLGPDTQYF
TGTGCCAGCCAGAGCTTCCTAGGCCCAGATACGCAGTATTTT
>many|TRBV11-2|-|TRBJ2-1
CASMVWTSYNEQFF
TGTGCCAGCATGGTTTGGACTTCCTACAATGAGCAGTTCTTC
>-|TRBV3-2|-|TRBJ2-1
CASSPTPSIPSGSSYNEQFF
TGTGCCAGCAGTCCTACCCCGTCGATACCTAGCGGGAGCTCCTACAATGAGCAGTTCTTC
>many|TRBV6-2/TRBV6-3|-|TRBJ2-1
CASSYWGYEQFF
TGTGCCAGCAGTTACTGGGGGTATGAGCAGTTCTTC
>many|TRBV7-6|-|TRBJ2-5
CASSALSQETQYF
TGTGCCAGCAGCGCCTTGAGTCAAGAGACCCAGTACTTC
>many|TRBV14|-|TRBJ2-1
CASSQWGYGNDEQFF
TGTGCCAGCAGCCAATGGGGGTACGGGAACGATGAGCAGTTCTTC
>many|TRBV15|-|TRBJ1-6
CATSRDLGNNSPLHF
TGTGCCACCAGCAGAGATTTGGGGAATAATTCACCCCTCCACTTT
>many|TRBV7-2|-|TRBJ2-3
CASSLRGATITDTQYF
TGTGCCAGCAGCCTCCGGGGCGCAACGATCACAGATACGCAGTATTTT
>many|TRBV4-1|-|TRBJ1-5
CASSHYRDSNQPQHF
TGCGCCAGCAGCCACTACAGGGATAGCAATCAGCCCCAGCATTTT
>many|TRBV28|-|TRBJ2-2
CASSPGRSGYTGELFF
TGTGCCAGCAGCCCGGGGCGCAGCGGGTACACCGGGGAGCTGTTTTTT
>many|TRBV24-1|TRBD1|TRBJ2-3
CATEGQNTDTQYF
TGTGCCACCGAGGGACAGAATACAGATACGCAGTATTTT
>many|TRBV6-5|-|TRBJ1-2
CASAWGASYTF
TGTGCCAGCGCCTGGGGGGCTAGCTACACCTTC
>many|TRBV28|-|TRBJ2-7
CASSPGGTAFYEQYF
TGTGCCAGCAGTCCGGGGGGGACAGCTTTCTACGAGCAGTACTTC
>many|TRBV2|TRBD1|TRBJ2-7
CASRTGPTTLSYEQYF
TGTGCCAGCAGGACAGGGCCCACTACACTCTCCTACGAGCAGTACTTC
>few|TRBV5-1|-|TRBJ1-1
CASSLSGVGAGTEAFF
TGCGCCAGCAGCTTGAGTGGAGTGGGGGCGGGCACTGAAGCTTTCTTT
>-|TRBV6-2/TRBV6-3|-|TRBJ2-7
CASSPHGSGRSSYEQYF
TGTGCCAGCAGCCCCCATGGGAGCGGAAGGAGCTCCTACGAGCAGTACTTC
>many|TRBV4-1|-|TRBJ2-5
CASSPARGGQRETQYF
TGCGCCAGCAGCCCAGCCAGGGGTGGACAAAGGGAGACCCAGTACTTC
>many|TRBV6-5|TRBD2|TRBJ2-7
CASSTLAAITYEQYF
TGTGCCAGCAGTACACTAGCGGCTATAACCTACGAGCAGTACTTC
>many|TRBV29-1|TRBD2|TRBJ2-7
CSVDLAGKQYF
TGCAGCGTTGATCTAGCGGGAAAGCAGTACTTC
>many|TRBV5-1|-|TRBJ2-7
CASSETPRASKVEQYF
TGCGCCAGCAGCGAGACGCCCCGGGCCTCAAAAGTGGAGCAGTACTTC
>many|TRBV7-2|TRBD2|TRBJ2-7
CASSIPGTSGGYEQYF
TGTGCCAGCAGCATCCCCGGGACTAGCGGGGGCTACGAGCAGTACTTC
>many|TRBV30|TRBD2|TRBJ2-7
CAWSVQNLPSGSYEQYF
TGTGCCTGGAGTGTACAAAATCTCCCTAGCGGGAGCTACGAGCAGTACTTC
>many|TRBV2|TRBD1|TRBJ2-1
CASLGDRGQSGEQFF
TGTGCCAGCTTGGGTGATAGGGGGCAATCAGGTGAGCAGTTCTTC
>many|TRBV7-6|-|TRBJ1-2
CASSDLLAGGYTF
TGTGCCAGCAGCGACCTGCTCGCGGGGGGCTACACCTTC
>many|TRBV7-6|-|TRBJ2-1
CASSSTGDNEQFF
TGTGCCAGCAGCTCGACGGGTGACAATGAGCAGTTCTTC
>-|TRBV2|TRBD2|TRBJ2-3
CASRGDSDTQYF
TGTGCCAGCCGGGGGGACTCCGATACGCAGTATTTT
>many|TRBV7-9|TRBD1|TRBJ1-1
CASSKDRALTEAFF
TGTGCCAGCAGCAAAGACAGGGCTCTCACTGAAGCTTTCTTT
>few|TRBV2|TRBD1|TRBJ2-7
CASSDGTGAYEQYF
TGTGCCAGCAGTGATGGGACAGGGGCCTACGAGCAGTACTTC
>many|TRBV10-3|TRBD2|TRBJ2-5
CAISAGTSAKTQYF
TGTGCCATCAGTGCGGGGACTAGCGCGAAGACCCAGTACTTC
>many|TRBV6-4|-|TRBJ2-2
CAAGSDTGELFF
TGTGCCGCCGGTAGCGACACCGGGGAGCTGTTTTTT